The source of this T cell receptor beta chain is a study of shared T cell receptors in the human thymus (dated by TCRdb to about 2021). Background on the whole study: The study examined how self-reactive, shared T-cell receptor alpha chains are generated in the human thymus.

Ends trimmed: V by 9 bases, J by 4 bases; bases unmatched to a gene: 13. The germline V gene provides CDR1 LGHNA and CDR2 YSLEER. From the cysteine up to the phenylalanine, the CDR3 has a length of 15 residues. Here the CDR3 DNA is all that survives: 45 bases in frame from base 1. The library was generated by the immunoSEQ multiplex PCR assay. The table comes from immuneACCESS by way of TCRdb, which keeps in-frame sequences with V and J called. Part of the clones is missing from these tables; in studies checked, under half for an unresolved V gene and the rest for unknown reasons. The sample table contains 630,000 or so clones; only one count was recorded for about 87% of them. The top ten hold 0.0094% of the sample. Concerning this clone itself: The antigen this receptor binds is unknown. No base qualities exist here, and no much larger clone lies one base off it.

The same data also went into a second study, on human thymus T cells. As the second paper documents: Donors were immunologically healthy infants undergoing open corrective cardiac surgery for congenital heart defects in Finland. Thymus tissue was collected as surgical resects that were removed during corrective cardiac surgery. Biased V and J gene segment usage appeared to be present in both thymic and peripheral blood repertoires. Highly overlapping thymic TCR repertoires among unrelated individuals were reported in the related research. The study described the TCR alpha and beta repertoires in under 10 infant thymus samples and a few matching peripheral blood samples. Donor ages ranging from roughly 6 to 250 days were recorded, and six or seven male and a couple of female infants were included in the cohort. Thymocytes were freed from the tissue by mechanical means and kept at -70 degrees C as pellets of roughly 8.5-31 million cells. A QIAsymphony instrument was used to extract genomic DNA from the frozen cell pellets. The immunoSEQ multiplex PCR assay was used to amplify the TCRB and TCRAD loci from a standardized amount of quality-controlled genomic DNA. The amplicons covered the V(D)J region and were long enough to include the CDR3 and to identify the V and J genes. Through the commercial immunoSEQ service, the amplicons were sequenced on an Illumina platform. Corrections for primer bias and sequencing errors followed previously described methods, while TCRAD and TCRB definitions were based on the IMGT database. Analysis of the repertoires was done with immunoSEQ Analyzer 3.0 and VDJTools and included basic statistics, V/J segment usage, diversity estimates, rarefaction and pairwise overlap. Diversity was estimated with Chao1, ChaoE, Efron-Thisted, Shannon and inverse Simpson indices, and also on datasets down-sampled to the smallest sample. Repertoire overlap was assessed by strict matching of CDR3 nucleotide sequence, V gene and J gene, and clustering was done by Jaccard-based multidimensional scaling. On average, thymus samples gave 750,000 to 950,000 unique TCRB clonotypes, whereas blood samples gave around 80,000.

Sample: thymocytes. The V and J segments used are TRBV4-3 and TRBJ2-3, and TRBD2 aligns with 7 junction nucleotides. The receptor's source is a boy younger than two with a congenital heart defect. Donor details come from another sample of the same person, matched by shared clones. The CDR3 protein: CASSPGSTSPDTQYF. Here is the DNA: TGCGCCAGTTCTCCAGGTTCGACTAGCCCAGATACGCAGTATTTT.